This T cell receptor beta chain was found in a study of shared clonotypes between healthy human individuals. Study-level information: Each donor's CD4 naive and CD4 memory cells filled three plates apiece, CD8 naive two, and CD8 memory one.

CD4+ cells were split into CD45RA+ naive and CD45RA-negative memory subsets. This CDR3 has 14 amino acids. CDR1 and CDR2 from the germline V gene are MNHEY and SVGAGI. J was trimmed by 4 bases and V by 6 bases; bases with no gene match: 7. As originally analysed: Quality scores were absent from the junction-only immunoSEQ sequences, so filtering differed. The repertoire was sequenced with immunoSEQ multiplex PCR; TCRdb's copy has only in-frame clones and lacks some. V, J and clone size derive from that table, while D and trimming were established from the DNA sequence. The sample has some 1 million clones, roughly 80% seen once.

The chain links TRBV6-5 to TRBJ2-5; 8 bases are a match to TRBD2. The sample taken for sequencing was memory CD4+ T cells sorted from blood. Described subset: CD45RA-negative fraction. This TCR was sampled from a man aged 18 to 30 in good health. Written as DNA, the CDR3 is TGTGCCAGCAGAAGAGGTCGGGGGGGAGAGACCCAGTACTTC. It encodes CASRRGRGGETQYF.